The 6 T cell receptor beta chains given below trace back to one sample, sequenced in a study of T cell clones after liver transplantation. The protocol was immunoSEQ multiplex PCR, while the TCRdb copy is restricted to in-frame clones and leaves out a portion. The sample includes under 130,000 clones, around 80% of them seen just once. Sequenced here: CD4+ T cells from blood, sampled around 4 years after liver transplant. The receptors were gathered from a human patient who received a liver transplant. Some of the T cells might come from the graft donor.

V usage is TRBV11-2 and J usage is TRBJ2-5, with 10 bases aligning to TRBD1. The ends lost 1 base at V and 3 bases at J; junction bases unmatched: 5. This CDR3 contains 16 residues. CDR1 and CDR2 from the germline V gene are SGHAT and FQNNGV. The CDR3 sequence: CASSLGAGTGEETQYF. CDR3 coding DNA: TGTGCCAGCAGCTTAGGGGCCGGGACAGGGGAAGAGACCCAGTACTTC.

This chain joins TRBV2 and TRBJ2-7; D is unclear. CDR3 size: 14 residues. The germline V gene encodes CDR1 SNHLY and CDR2 FYNNEI. Trimming removed 3 bases at V and 2 bases at J, with 11 bases between. The CDR3 region is CASSDAGKTYEQYF. The CDR3 DNA is TGTGCCAGCAGTGATGCAGGCAAAACCTACGAGCAGTACTTC.

The chain links TRBV5-1 to TRBJ2-3; TRBD2 agrees at 9 bases. CDR3 length: 15 residues. Germline values: CDR1 SGHRS, CDR2 YFSETQ. The trim removed 4 bases at V and 4 bases at J, leaving 7 bases unmatched. The CDR3 DNA follows: TGCGCCAGCAGCCTCACTAGCGGGCCATCAGATACGCAGTATTTT. Its protein is CASSLTSGPSDTQYF.

V gene TRBV19 combines with J gene TRBJ1-1; tentatively, D is TRBD1 (5 bases). The CDR3 is 15 amino acids. Germline V gene lookup returns CDR1 LNHDA and CDR2 SQIVND (reference sequence). Deletions cut 7 bases from V and 1 base from J, with 16 bases between. CDR3 residues: CASNGWQGGNTEAFF. DNA of the CDR3: TGTGCCAGTAATGGGTGGCAGGGCGGGAACACTGAAGCTTTCTTT.

The V call is TRBV7-6, the J call TRBJ2-7; weak D call: TRBD1 (6 bases). V was cut by 5 bases and J by 5 bases, with 13 bases left in between. CDR1 and CDR2 (germline): SGHVS, FNYEAQ. CDR3 length equals 13 residues. The DNA of the CDR3 is TGTGCCAGCAGCCCCCAGGGGATCCACGAGCAGTACTTC. It yields the protein CASSPQGIHEQYF.

The chain joins TRBV21-1 to TRBJ2-2; TRBD2, as called in the table, went unchecked against the DNA. TRBV21-1 is reported as a pseudogene. The CDR3 is 15 amino acids. CDR3 nucleotide sequence: TGTGCCAGCAGCCCCCTCACGGGAAACACCGGGGAGCTGTTTTTT. Translation gives CASSPLTGNTGELFF.